This is a list of T cell receptor beta chains from one sample in a study of post-analysis software for immune sequencing data. TCRdb redid the calling of the PCR reads with MiXCR, one entry per CDR3 protein. The sample has about 680,000 distinct CDR3 sequences, roughly three fifths seen once. The sample taken for sequencing was blood. The receptors were sampled from a girl between 2 and 10 years old with multiple sclerosis. Both conserved end residues are part of each CDR3. D genes are given only for firm matches. Size is omitted from some rows. Given values are once, few, many or a class for expanded clones.

v_gene,d_gene,abundance,j_gene,CDR3aa,CDR3nt
TRBV7-8,.,.,TRBJ2-1,CASSPGFVGGTNNEQFF,TGTGCCAGCAGCCCCGGTTTTGTCGGGGGCACGAACAATGAGCAGTTCTTC
TRBV6-1,.,.,TRBJ2-4,CASRKGISDGIQYF,TGTGCCAGCAGGAAGGGAATCTCAGATGGCATTCAGTACTTC
TRBV3-1,TRBD2,.,TRBJ2-1,CASSQVGGTSSYNEQFF,TGTGCCAGCAGCCAGGTTGGCGGGACTAGCAGTTACAATGAGCAGTTCTTC
TRBV12-3/TRBV12-4,TRBD1,once,TRBJ2-5,CASSPDRGPIETQYF,TGTGCCAGCAGCCCCGACAGGGGGCCAATTGAGACCCAGTACTTC
TRBV6-5,TRBD1,.,TRBJ2-7,CASSYDRDRGYEQYF,TGTGCCAGCAGTTACGATAGGGACAGGGGTTACGAGCAGTACTTC
TRBV11-2,.,.,TRBJ2-1,CASSLTQGYGNEQFF,TGTGCCAGCAGCTTAACCCAAGGTTACGGCAATGAGCAGTTCTTC
TRBV5-4,TRBD1,few,TRBJ2-7,CASSLGQGRNEQYF,TGTGCCAGCAGCCTCGGACAGGGAAGGAACGAGCAGTACTTC
TRBV7-3,TRBD2,.,TRBJ2-3,CASSLSVRTSGSTDTQYF,TGTGCCAGCAGCTTATCTGTAAGGACTAGCGGGAGCACAGATACGCAGTATTTT
TRBV6-1,TRBD1,.,TRBJ2-5,CASARPQTGGQETQYF,TGTGCCAGCGCCCGCCCACAGACAGGGGGCCAAGAGACCCAGTACTTC
TRBV7-3,TRBD1,few,TRBJ2-3,CASSLGRGFSTDTQYF,TGTGCCAGCAGCTTGGGCAGGGGGTTCAGCACAGATACGCAGTATTTT
TRBV9,.,.,TRBJ2-7,CASSVGGSNAYEQYF,TGTGCCAGCAGCGTAGGCGGATCCAATGCCTACGAGCAGTACTTC
TRBV29-1,TRBD1,.,TRBJ2-5,CSVEPTGTGETQYF,TGCAGCGTTGAACCGACAGGGACGGGAGAGACCCAGTACTTC
TRBV20-1,.,.,TRBJ1-2,CSARSLDGYTF,TGCAGTGCTAGATCCCTTGATGGCTACACCTTC
TRBV6-2/TRBV6-3,TRBD2,few,TRBJ2-1,CASSWAAGGPGEQFF,TGTGCCAGCAGTTGGGCAGCGGGAGGGCCGGGTGAGCAGTTCTTC
TRBV4-1,.,.,TRBJ2-1,CASSALLASYNEQFF,TGCGCCAGCAGCGCTCTCCTAGCGTCCTACAATGAGCAGTTCTTC
TRBV20-1,.,.,TRBJ1-2,CSAKMGGNYGYTF,TGCAGTGCTAAGATGGGGGGGAACTATGGCTACACCTTC
TRBV29-1,TRBD1,few,TRBJ1-1,CSVPGRGQRAFF,TGCAGCGTTCCCGGCCGGGGACAGAGGGCTTTCTTT
TRBV15,.,.,TRBJ1-1,CATSRGDVADTEAFF,TGTGCCACCAGCAGAGGTGATGTGGCAGACACTGAAGCTTTCTTT
TRBV7-2,TRBD2,.,TRBJ2-1,CASHLAGDYNEQFF,TGTGCCAGCCATCTAGCGGGAGACTACAATGAGCAGTTCTTC
TRBV5-1,.,.,TRBJ2-3,CASSLAEISTDTQYF,TGCGCCAGCAGCTTGGCGGAGATCAGCACAGATACGCAGTATTTT
TRBV20-1,.,few,TRBJ1-1,CSARVGEGNTEAFF,TGCAGTGCTAGAGTCGGGGAGGGGAACACTGAAGCTTTCTTT
TRBV4-2,.,.,TRBJ2-1,CASSQDQGGGYNEQFF,TGTGCCAGCAGCCAAGACCAGGGGGGTGGGTACAATGAGCAGTTCTTC
TRBV10-2,TRBD1,.,TRBJ1-5,CASSDQGQGIGNQPQHF,TGCGCCAGCAGTGATCAAGGACAGGGGATTGGGAATCAGCCCCAGCATTTT
TRBV20-1,.,.,TRBJ1-1,CSARGGRQNTEAFF,TGCAGTGCAAGGGGAGGGAGACAGAACACTGAAGCTTTCTTT
TRBV6-1,.,.,TRBJ2-7,CAGSEALDEQYF,TGTGCCGGCAGTGAAGCTCTCGACGAGCAGTACTTC
TRBV7-9,TRBD2,.,TRBJ2-5,CASSFRGGRAGETQYF,TGTGCCAGCAGCTTCCGCGGCGGGAGGGCCGGTGAGACCCAGTACTTC
TRBV2,TRBD2,.,TRBJ2-3,CATKKGTSGTDTQYF,TGTGCCACCAAAAAAGGGACTAGCGGCACAGATACGCAGTATTTT
TRBV29-1,.,.,TRBJ1-2,CIVVNNYGYTF,TGCATCGTGGTTAATAACTATGGCTACACCTTC
TRBV2,TRBD2,.,TRBJ2-6,CARGTSGFSGANVLTF,TGTGCCAGAGGGACTAGCGGATTCTCTGGGGCCAACGTCCTGACTTTC
TRBV7-8,.,.,TRBJ2-4,CASSQNIGTVSNIQYF,TGTGCCAGCAGCCAAAACATCGGGACGGTATCAAACATTCAGTACTTC
TRBV20-1,.,.,TRBJ1-2,CSATGTYGYTF,TGCAGCGCTACAGGGACCTATGGCTACACCTTC
TRBV5-6,TRBD2,.,TRBJ2-3,CARSLTVDSGTSDTQYF,TGTGCCCGCAGCTTGACGGTTGATAGCGGGACTTCAGATACGCAGTATTTT
TRBV12-3/TRBV12-4,TRBD1,.,TRBJ2-6,CASSEYTGTGTSGANVLTF,TGTGCCAGCAGCGAATACACCGGGACAGGGACCTCTGGGGCCAACGTCCTGACTTTC
TRBV7-2,.,.,TRBJ2-4,CASSLGQENIQYF,TGTGCCAGCAGCTTAGGGCAGGAAAACATTCAGTACTTC
TRBV4-1,.,.,TRBJ1-2,CASSQVIFGPRRTGYTF,TGCGCCAGCAGCCAGGTCATCTTTGGGCCCCGGAGGACTGGCTACACCTTC
TRBV29-1,.,.,TRBJ2-3,CSVGEGLGTDTQYF,TGCAGCGTTGGCGAGGGGCTAGGCACAGATACGCAGTATTTT
TRBV7-9,TRBD1,.,TRBJ2-5,CASSPPGQGVRETQYF,TGTGCCAGCAGCCCGCCAGGACAGGGGGTACGGGAGACCCAGTACTTC
TRBV7-2,.,once,TRBJ2-1,CASSVTGRYNEQFF,TGTGCCAGCAGCGTGACGGGGCGCTACAATGAGCAGTTCTTC
TRBV6-6,TRBD1,.,TRBJ1-1,CASSGGQVNTEAFF,TGTGCCAGCAGTGGAGGACAGGTGAACACTGAAGCTTTCTTT
TRBV7-8,.,.,TRBJ2-2,CASSSGPSEETGELFF,TGTGCCAGCAGCTCCGGACCCTCCGAAGAGACCGGGGAGCTGTTTTTT
TRBV6-2/TRBV6-3,.,.,TRBJ1-2,CPQGGYTF,TGCCCCCAAGGAGGCTACACCTTC
TRBV29-1,TRBD1,.,TRBJ2-7,CSVEAQAGGHEQYF,TGCAGCGTTGAGGCTCAGGCAGGGGGTCACGAGCAGTACTTC
TRBV6-2/TRBV6-3,.,few,TRBJ2-5,CASSYSQGTETQYF,TGTGCCAGCAGTTACTCTCAGGGGACAGAGACCCAGTACTTC
TRBV9,.,.,TRBJ2-3,CASSGQSTDTQYF,TGTGCCAGCAGCGGACAGAGCACAGATACGCAGTATTTT
TRBV10-1,.,.,TRBJ1-2,CASRPDWGIGYTF,TGCGCCAGCAGACCCGACTGGGGAATTGGCTACACCTTC
TRBV18,.,.,TRBJ2-3,CASSPRLSRTDTQYF,TGTGCCAGCTCACCAAGACTCTCTCGGACAGATACGCAGTATTTT
TRBV5-1,TRBD1,.,TRBJ2-5,CASRSNRGHQETQYF,TGCGCCAGCAGATCAAACAGGGGGCACCAAGAGACCCAGTACTTC
TRBV12-3/TRBV12-4,.,.,TRBJ2-1,CASSLQVGVVF,TGTGCCAGCAGTTTACAGGTTGGGGTGGTCTTC
TRBV14,TRBD2,.,TRBJ2-1,CASSHPRGLAGYNEQFF,TGTGCCAGCAGCCATCCCAGAGGGCTAGCGGGTTACAATGAGCAGTTCTTC
TRBV7-8,.,few,TRBJ2-7,CASSLFSSSQARSYEQYF,TGTGCCAGCAGCTTATTTTCGTCCTCGCAGGCCCGCTCCTACGAGCAGTACTTC
TRBV7-9,.,few,TRBJ2-3,CASSLRGLGTDTQYF,TGTGCCAGCAGCTTGCGGGGGCTTGGCACAGATACGCAGTATTTT
TRBV2,TRBD1,once,TRBJ1-4,CASRGLQGANEKLFF,TGTGCCAGCAGGGGATTACAGGGGGCGAATGAAAAACTGTTTTTT
TRBV20-1,.,.,TRBJ2-7,CSAKEGADYEQYF,TGCAGTGCTAAAGAAGGGGCCGACTACGAGCAGTACTTC
TRBV12-3/TRBV12-4,TRBD1,.,TRBJ2-1,CASSLFGTGDNEQFF,TGTGCCAGCAGTTTATTCGGGACAGGGGACAATGAGCAGTTCTTC
TRBV20-1,.,.,TRBJ2-3,CSALWPMDTQYF,TGCAGTGCCCTTTGGCCTATGGATACGCAGTATTTT
TRBV20-1,TRBD1,.,TRBJ2-7,CSASPYTGGSYEQYF,TGCAGTGCTAGCCCATATACAGGGGGATCCTACGAGCAGTACTTC
TRBV4-3,.,.,TRBJ1-1,CASSRLLGTEAFF,TGCGCCAGCAGCCGCCTACTTGGGACTGAAGCTTTCTTT
TRBV5-1,.,.,TRBJ2-1,CASEGGNNEQFF,TGCGCCAGCGAGGGGGGGAACAATGAGCAGTTCTTC
TRBV5-5,.,.,TRBJ1-1,CASSFDTPNTEAFF,TGTGCCAGCAGCTTTGACACACCGAACACTGAAGCTTTCTTT
TRBV20-1,.,.,TRBJ2-5,CSAGVGVETQYF,TGCAGTGCCGGTGTTGGGGTGGAGACCCAGTACTTC